These 19 T cell receptor beta chains came from one sample sequenced in a study of CD8 T cells in ankylosing spondylitis. Using its own MiXCR run on the 5' RACE reads, TCRdb lists one record per CDR3 protein. The sample lists about 150,000 distinct CDR3 sequences; around 32% were seen once. The source material was synovial fluid, either unsorted or a sorted T cell fraction (not recorded which). These receptors all come from a male donor with ankylosing spondylitis.

The sample holds a few counts of this clonotype. The chain has TRBV20-1 and TRBJ1-5; TRBD1 is a possible D gene (5 bases). Trimming removed 6 bases from V and 5 bases from J, with 14 bases in between. Germline CDR1 reads DFQATT; CDR2 reads SNEGSKA (reference sequence). The CDR3 consists of 13 residues. The CDR3 DNA is TGCAGTGCAGGATCGGGGCATTATCAGCCCCAGCATTTT. Translation: CSAGSGHYQPQHF.

The V gene is TRBV7-9, the J gene TRBJ2-2; 8 bases fit TRBD2. The CDR3 totals 16 residues. Looked up from germline, CDR1 is SEHNR and CDR2 is FQNEAQ (reference sequence). With 2 bases clipped from V and 4 bases from J, the junction kept 6 bases outside the gene matches. This CDR3 reads CASSLYGGASTGELFF. The DNA of the CDR3 is TGTGCCAGCAGCTTATACGGGGGGGCTTCCACCGGGGAGCTGTTTTTT.

The chain carries TRBV20-1 and TRBJ2-1; D gene unclear. CDR3 size: 14 residues. Germline V gene lookup returns CDR1 DFQATT and CDR2 SNEGSKA (reference sequence). V dropped 3 bases and J dropped 0 bases, with 9 bases sitting between them. The CDR3 DNA reads TGCAGTGCTAGCGGATGGGGCTCCTACAATGAGCAGTTCTTC. This translates into CSASGWGSYNEQFF.

This clonotype has at least ten counts. The chain uses TRBV20-1 and TRBJ2-7; TRBD2 agrees at 7 bases. This CDR3 spans 13 amino acids. CDR1 DFQATT and CDR2 SNEGSKA come from the germline V gene (reference sequence). The junction had 6 bases not matched to a gene; V was cut back by 3 bases and J by 4 bases. The chain's CDR3 is CSASVASGYEQYF. The CDR3 region has the DNA TGCAGTGCTAGTGTGGCTAGCGGATACGAGCAGTACTTC.

This rearrangement joins TRBV7-2 to TRBJ1-1; 11 bases are a match to TRBD1. Trimming at V came to 5 bases and at J to 5 bases, leaving 7 bases not matched to a gene. The CDR3 consists of 15 residues. From germline, CDR1 is SGHTA and CDR2 FQGNSA. CDR3 protein: CASSPDRGQGTEAFF. In nucleotides, the CDR3 is TGTGCCAGCAGCCCGGACAGGGGGCAAGGGACTGAAGCTTTCTTT. The entire variable domain, with the rest obtained from reference TRBV7-2 and TRBJ1-1, is as follows: GAGVSQSPSNKVTEKGKDVELRCDPISGHTALYWYRQSLGQGLEFLIYFQGNSAPDKSGLPSDRFSAERTGGSVSTLTIQRTQQEDSAVYLCASSPDRGQGTEAFFGQGTRLTVV.

The CDR3 region has the DNA TGTGCCAGCAGTTTCCTAGCGGGTCCCTCTGGGGCCAACGTCCTGACTTTC. Translation gives CASSFLAGPSGANVLTF. The gene calls are TRBV12-3 or TRBV12-4 and TRBJ2-6; 8 bases align to TRBD2. V dropped 3 bases and J dropped 0; count of bases not matched to a gene: 4. The CDR3 contains 17 residues.

The gene calls are TRBV7-2 and TRBJ2-1; 9 positions match TRBD2. V lost 1 base and J lost 9; bases outside the gene matches: 7. The germline CDR1 and CDR2 sequences are SGHTA and FQGNSA. This CDR3 spans 15 amino acids. The CDR3 nucleotides are TGTGCCAGCAGCTTAGTCGGGCGGGGGGGCGCTGAGCAGTTCTTC. Amino acid sequence: CASSLVGRGGAEQFF.

V and J are TRBV29-1 and TRBJ2-1; the D is unclear. V was trimmed by 5 bases and J by 8 bases, leaving 13 bases between them. This CDR3 has 12 residues. Germline CDR1 reads SQVTM; CDR2 reads ANQGSEA. DNA of the CDR3: TGCAGCGTTTCCGCCGCCGGCGATGAGCAGTTCTTC. Translating gives CSVSAAGDEQFF.

The chain has TRBV20-1 and TRBJ2-7; D is ambiguous. Trimming took off 0 bases at V and 1 base at J, with 10 bases between the two ends. The length of the CDR3 is 14 residues. Germline V CDR1 and CDR2: DFQATT, SNEGSKA (reference sequence). CDR3 sequence (DNA): TGCAGTGCTAGAGATAGGGTACAGTCCTACGAGCAGTACTTC. Translating gives CSARDRVQSYEQYF.

In this sample, this clonotype turned up many times. V is TRBV7-2 and J is TRBJ1-1; D is uncertain. The CDR3 spans 14 residues. Looked up from germline, CDR1 is SGHTA and CDR2 is FQGNSA. The V and J ends lost 1 base and 9 bases respectively, with 15 bases between them. Here the CDR3 reads CASSLGEGQGKAFF. Written as DNA, the CDR3 is TGTGCCAGCAGCTTAGGTGAAGGCCAAGGAAAAGCTTTCTTT. Drawing the rest from reference TRBV7-2 and TRBJ1-1, the complete variable domain is GAGVSQSPSNKVTEKGKDVELRCDPISGHTALYWYRQSLGQGLEFLIYFQGNSAPDKSGLPSDRFSAERTGGSVSTLTIQRTQQEDSAVYLCASSLGEGQGKAFFGQGTRLTVV.

This clonotype was counted between two and nine times. This chain joins TRBV5-1 and TRBJ2-1, with 9 bases that match TRBD2. Germline-derived CDR1 and CDR2 are SGHRS and YFSETQ. With V trimmed by 5 bases and J by 5 bases, 8 bases remained unmatched. CDR3 length: 15 amino acids. CDR3 loop: CASSSQAGGDNEQFF. The CDR3 DNA sequence: TGCGCCAGCAGTAGCCAAGCGGGGGGAGACAATGAGCAGTTCTTC.

The chain combines TRBV5-6 with TRBJ1-1; D perhaps matches TRBD1 (5 bases). Germline CDR1 reads SGHDT; CDR2 reads YYEEEE. V lost 2 bases and J 3 bases, leaving 17 bases between the germline ends. The CDR3 length is 16 residues. CDR3 nucleotides: TGTGCCAGCAGCTTTCGCGCACCGGGACGGGACACTGAAGCTTTCTTT. Translated: CASSFRAPGRDTEAFF.

A few counts support this clonotype. This chain uses TRBV11-1 with TRBJ2-1; 11 bases line up with TRBD2. CDR1 and CDR2 from the germline V gene are SGHAT and FQDESV (reference sequence). With V trimmed by 1 base and J by 6 bases, 11 bases remained unmatched. This CDR3 spans 18 amino acids. The CDR3 loop reads CASSLVLVTSGETNEQFF. CDR3 sequence (DNA): TGTGCCAGCAGCTTAGTGCTCGTGACTAGCGGGGAGACCAATGAGCAGTTCTTC.

This clonotype was seen ten or more times. This CDR3 is CASSHRDRAYEQYF. The CDR3 DNA is TGTGCCAGCAGCCACCGGGACAGAGCCTACGAGCAGTACTTC. This chain uses TRBV7-8 with TRBJ2-7; TRBD1 agrees at 7 bases. V lost 5 bases to trimming and J lost 2 bases; unmatched junction nucleotides: 6. Germline assignment: CDR1 SGHVS and CDR2 FQNEAQ. The CDR3 spans 14 residues. The entire variable domain, with the rest obtained from reference TRBV7-8 and TRBJ2-7, is as follows: GAGVSQSPRYKVAKRGQDVALRCDPISGHVSLFWYQQALGQGPEFLTYFQNEAQLDKSGLPSDRFFAERPEGSVSTLKIQRTQQEDSAVYLCASSHRDRAYEQYFGPGTRLTVT.

The CDR3 is CASRMGLAGGYEQYF. CDR3 nucleotide sequence: TGTGCCAGCAGAATGGGGCTAGCGGGAGGCTACGAGCAGTACTTC. The V call is TRBV28, the J call TRBJ2-7; 11 nucleotides line up with TRBD2. Germline V CDR1 and CDR2: MDHEN, SYDVKM. The CDR3 covers 15 residues. J gave up 3 bases and V 6 bases, and 7 bases lay outside the gene matches.

This clonotype appeared a few times. The genes are TRBV5-1 and TRBJ2-2; no clear D gene. Germline loops: CDR1 SGHRS, CDR2 YFSETQ. This CDR3 region has 13 residues. V lost 1 base to trimming and J lost 6 bases, with 7 bases between them. For the CDR3, the DNA is TGCGCCAGCAGCTTGTCTGGCCCCGGGGAGCTGTTTTTT. Its translation is CASSLSGPGELFF.

This sequence joins TRBV18 and TRBJ1-1; TRBD1 might be the D (6 bases). Germline values: CDR1 KGHSH, CDR2 LQKENI. CDR3 length equals 15 residues. V lost 0 bases to trimming and J lost 0 bases, with 8 bases between them. In DNA form, the CDR3 reads TGTGCCAGCTCACCACCGGACAGAATGAACACTGAAGCTTTCTTT. As protein: CASSPPDRMNTEAFF. Combining the CDR3 with reference TRBV18 and TRBJ1-1 gives the whole variable domain NAGVMQNPRHLVRRRGQEARLRCSPMKGHSHVYWYRQLPEEGLKFMVYLQKENIIDESGMPKERFSAEFPKEGPSILRIQQVVRGDSAAYFCASSPPDRMNTEAFFGQGTRLTVV.

This clonotype was recorded once. This rearrangement joins TRBV28 to TRBJ1-6; 7 bases are a match to TRBD1. CDR1 and CDR2 from the germline V gene are MDHEN and SYDVKM. V shed 5 bases and J 4 bases; nucleotides not matched to a gene: 14. This CDR3 has 18 amino acids. This chain's CDR3 is CASSPTDREGLYNSPLHF. In nucleotides, the CDR3 is TGTGCCAGCAGTCCGACCGACAGGGAGGGATTATATAATTCACCCCTCCACTTT.

The sample holds one count of this clonotype. The V gene is TRBV27, the J gene TRBJ1-1; D is undetermined. The CDR3 spans 11 residues. Deletions cut 8 bases from V and 7 bases from J, with 11 bases between. Germline CDR1 reads MNHEY; CDR2 reads SMNVEV (reference sequence). CDR3 sequence reads: CASWTRDEAFF. CDR3 DNA: TGTGCCAGCTGGACCCGGGATGAAGCTTTCTTT.